The TCR beta chain described here comes from a study of blood T cell repertoires in COVID-19 (dated by TCRdb to 2020 to 2022). Concerning the study at large: The collaborator samples originated in the United States, Italy and Spain and spanned the acute and convalescent phases of COVID-19. Nearly every sample came with metadata listing a de-identified subject ID, COVID-19 status, age in years and sex. The material from the prospective study consisted of cDNA or gDNA derived from T cells, B-cell-depleted T cells, or PBMCs. Deeply sampled blood TCRbeta repertoires from subjects exposed to, actively infected with, or recovered from COVID-19 were included in the dataset. The samples were drawn from two sources: the first 160 participants of the ongoing ImmuneRACE study, and 1,200 or so subjects contributed by 6 global collaborators. HLA class I and class II types, where available, came from metadata supplied by the sample provider rather than from assay-based typing. The repertoires were released in a freely available public database meant as a resource for research on the immune response to SARS-CoV-2.

In the case of this clone: The antigen this receptor binds is unknown. No qualities accompany the bases; no much larger clone lies one base away.

Counted from cysteine to phenylalanine, this CDR3 has 16 amino acids. Only the CDR3 DNA is retained, 48 bases long and in frame from the first base. Trimming costs V 1 base and J 4 bases, and their ends lie 14 bases apart. Looking up the germline V gene (reference sequence) yields CDR1 LNHDA and CDR2 SQIVND. TCRbeta CDR3 regions were amplified from genomic DNA by means of the immunoSEQ Assay, a bias-controlled multiplex PCR. For the original study's pipeline: Nucleated cell counts per sample were estimated from amplification of reference gene primers within the assay. Sequence reads were collapsed and filtered to measure the absolute abundance of every unique TCRbeta CDR3 rearrangement. Productive Simpson clonality was computed per sample as the square root of Simpson's diversity index over productive rearrangements. TCRdb took over this immuneACCESS table, retaining in-frame rearrangements with V and J assigned. Such tables are incomplete; in checked studies, under half of the missing clones stem from an unresolved V gene, and the remainder is unexplained. The D gene and trimming were derived from the DNA, and the V and J assignments and clone size from that table. The sample profile shows some 200,000 clones; 87% of them were found once. Together, the top ten hold approximately 2.4% of the sample.

The full study reports these points: How much clinical and demographic metadata was included differed by source and by participant, and the metadata was provided uncurated.

Participants in the prospective study were aged roughly 18 to 100 years, lived in about two dozen United States geographic areas, and enrolled through a virtual design. To assign participants to cohorts, the prospective study relied on clinical history that participants themselves reported in a screening survey and a study questionnaire. ImmuneRACE Cohort 3 recovered participants were defined by two consecutive negative NP/OP PCR tests, healthcare professional clearance, or symptom resolution. In the prospective study, mobile phlebotomists collected whole blood, serum and a nasopharyngeal or oropharyngeal swab from each participant. Over a roughly two-month period, participants in the prospective study had the option of providing additional blood draws and questionnaires. Prospective study blood samples were shipped either frozen or at room temperature before DNA extraction.

The chain is made from TRBV19 and TRBJ1-3, with TRBD1 perhaps the D gene, on 6 matching bases. This receptor was identified in a woman younger than 45 who had recovered from COVID-19. Sequences were obtained from PBMCs or T cells enriched from blood (not recorded which). CDR3 region: CASSIVYRDKGNTIYF. The bases are TGTGCCAGTAGTATAGTCTACCGGGACAAAGGAAACACCATATATTTT.